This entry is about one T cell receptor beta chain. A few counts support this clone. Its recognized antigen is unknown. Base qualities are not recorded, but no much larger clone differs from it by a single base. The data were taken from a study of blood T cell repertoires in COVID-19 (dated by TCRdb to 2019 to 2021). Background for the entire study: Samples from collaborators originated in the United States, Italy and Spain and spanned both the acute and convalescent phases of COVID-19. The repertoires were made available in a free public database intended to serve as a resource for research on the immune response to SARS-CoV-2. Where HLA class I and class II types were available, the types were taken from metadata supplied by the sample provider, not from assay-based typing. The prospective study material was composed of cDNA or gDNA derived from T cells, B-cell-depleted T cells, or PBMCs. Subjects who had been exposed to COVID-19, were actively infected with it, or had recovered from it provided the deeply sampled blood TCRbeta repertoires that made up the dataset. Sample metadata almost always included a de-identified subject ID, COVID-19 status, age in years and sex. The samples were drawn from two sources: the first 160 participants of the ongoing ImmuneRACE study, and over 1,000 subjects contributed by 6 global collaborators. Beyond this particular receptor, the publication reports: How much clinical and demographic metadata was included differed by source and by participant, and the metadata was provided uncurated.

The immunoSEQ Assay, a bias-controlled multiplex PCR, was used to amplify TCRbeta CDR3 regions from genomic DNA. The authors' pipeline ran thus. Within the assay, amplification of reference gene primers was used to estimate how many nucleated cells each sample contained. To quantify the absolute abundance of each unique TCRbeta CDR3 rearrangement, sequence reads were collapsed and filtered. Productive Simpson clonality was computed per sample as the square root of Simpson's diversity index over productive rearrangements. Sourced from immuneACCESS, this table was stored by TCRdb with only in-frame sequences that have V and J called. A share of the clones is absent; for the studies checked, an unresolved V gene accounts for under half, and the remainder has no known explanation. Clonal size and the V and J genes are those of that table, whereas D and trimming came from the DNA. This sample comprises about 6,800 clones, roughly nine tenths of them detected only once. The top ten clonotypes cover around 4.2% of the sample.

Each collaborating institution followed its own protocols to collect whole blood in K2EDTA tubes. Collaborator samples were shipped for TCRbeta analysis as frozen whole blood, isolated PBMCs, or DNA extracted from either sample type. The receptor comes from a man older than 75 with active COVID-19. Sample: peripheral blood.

This receptor carries the CDR3 CASSPPRGNEQFF. The nucleotide sequence reads as follows: TGTGCCAGCAGCCCTCCGCGGGGCAATGAGCAGTTCTTC. The rearranged chain carries TRBV5-4 and TRBJ2-1; 6 matching bases give a weak D call of TRBD2. V and J lose 4 bases and 6 bases, and a span of 11 bases separates them. From a lookup of the germline V gene (reference sequence), CDR1 and CDR2 are SGHNT and YYREEE. Taken from cysteine to phenylalanine, the CDR3 has 13 residues. The kept DNA is CDR3 alone, 39 bases in frame from the first base. Reference TRBV5-4 and TRBJ2-1 proteins supply the regions before and after the CDR3; the full variable domain is: ETGVTQSPTHLIKTRGQQVTLRCSSQSGHNTVSWYQQALGQGPQFIFQYYREEENGRGNFPPRFSGLQFPNYSSELNVNALELDDSALYLCASSPPRGNEQFFGPGTRLTVL.